This TCR beta chain originates from a study of graft-versus-host responses after intestinal transplantation. Overall study: The transplants performed in recipients were multivisceral, liver-intestinal, or isolated intestinal. All of the recipients had induction that used anti-thymocyte globulin, then tacrolimus and steroids for three to four years. Study-wide results and caveats: Circulating GvH clones peaking coincided with falling HvG clones soon after transplant.

Here immunoSEQ multiplex PCR was the method, and the copy in TCRdb shows in-frame clones only, minus some. The sample contains some 140,000 clones, 85% to 95% of which appear only once. Germline values: CDR1 SEHNR, CDR2 FQNEAQ (reference sequence). V shed 4 bases and J shed 0 bases, with 0 bases lying between them. The CDR3 length is 11 residues. In regard to this clone: As yet, its antigen is unknown.

The receptor comes from a human donor who received an intestinal transplant. Sequencing used unstimulated CD4+ T cells sorted from spleen or lymph node cells, obtained before intestinal transplant. This rearrangement joins TRBV7-9 to TRBJ2-5; D call uncertain. The CDR3 DNA sequence: TGTGCCAGCAGCTACCAAGAGACCCAGTACTTC. The encoded protein is CASSYQETQYF.